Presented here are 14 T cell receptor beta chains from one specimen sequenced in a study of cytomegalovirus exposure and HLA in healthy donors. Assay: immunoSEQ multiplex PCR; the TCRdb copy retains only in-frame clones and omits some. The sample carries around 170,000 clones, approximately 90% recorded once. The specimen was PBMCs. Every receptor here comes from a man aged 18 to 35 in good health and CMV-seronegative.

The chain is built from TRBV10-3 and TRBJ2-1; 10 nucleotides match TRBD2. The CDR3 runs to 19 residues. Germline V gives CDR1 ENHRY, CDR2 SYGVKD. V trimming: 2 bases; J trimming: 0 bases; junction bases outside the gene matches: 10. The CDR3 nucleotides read TGTGCCATCAGTGAGCTTGCTAGCGGGGGCTCTACCTCCTACAATGAGCAGTTCTTC. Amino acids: CAISELASGGSTSYNEQFF.

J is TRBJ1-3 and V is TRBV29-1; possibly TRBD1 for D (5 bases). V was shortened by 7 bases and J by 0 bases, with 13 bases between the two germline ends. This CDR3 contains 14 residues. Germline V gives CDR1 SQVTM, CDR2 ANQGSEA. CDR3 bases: TGCAGCGCCTTGGACACGAGCTCTGGAAACACCATATATTTT. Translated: CSALDTSSGNTIYF.

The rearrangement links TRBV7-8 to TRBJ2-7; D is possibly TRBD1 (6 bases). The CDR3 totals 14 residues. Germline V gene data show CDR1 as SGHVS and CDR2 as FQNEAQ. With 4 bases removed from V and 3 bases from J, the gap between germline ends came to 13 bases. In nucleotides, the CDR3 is TGTGCCAGCAGCTCCCGAGACAGGCTCTACGAGCAGTACTTC. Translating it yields CASSSRDRLYEQYF.

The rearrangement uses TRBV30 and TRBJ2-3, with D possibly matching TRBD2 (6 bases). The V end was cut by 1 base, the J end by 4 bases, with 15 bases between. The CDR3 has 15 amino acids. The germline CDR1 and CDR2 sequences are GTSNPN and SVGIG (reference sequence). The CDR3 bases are TGTGCCTGGAGTGAGGGACTGGCCGAATCAGATACGCAGTATTTT. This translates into CAWSEGLAESDTQYF.

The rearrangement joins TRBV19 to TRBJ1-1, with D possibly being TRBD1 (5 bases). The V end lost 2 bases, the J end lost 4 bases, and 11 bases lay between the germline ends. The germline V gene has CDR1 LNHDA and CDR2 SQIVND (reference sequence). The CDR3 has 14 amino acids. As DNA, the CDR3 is TGTGCCAGTAGTATAATTTGGGGGGGCACTGAAGCTTTCTTT. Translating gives CASSIIWGGTEAFF.

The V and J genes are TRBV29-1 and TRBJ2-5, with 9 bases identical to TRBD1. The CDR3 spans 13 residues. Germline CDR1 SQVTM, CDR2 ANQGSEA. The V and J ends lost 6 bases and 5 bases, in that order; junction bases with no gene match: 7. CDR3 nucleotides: TGCAGCGTATGGACAGGGGCCTCGGAGACCCAGTACTTC. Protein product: CSVWTGASETQYF.

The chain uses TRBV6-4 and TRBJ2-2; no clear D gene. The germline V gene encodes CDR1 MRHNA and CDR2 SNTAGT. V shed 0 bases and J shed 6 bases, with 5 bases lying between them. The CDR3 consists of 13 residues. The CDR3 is CASSDSGAGELFF. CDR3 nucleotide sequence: TGTGCCAGCAGTGACTCAGGAGCCGGGGAGCTGTTTTTT.

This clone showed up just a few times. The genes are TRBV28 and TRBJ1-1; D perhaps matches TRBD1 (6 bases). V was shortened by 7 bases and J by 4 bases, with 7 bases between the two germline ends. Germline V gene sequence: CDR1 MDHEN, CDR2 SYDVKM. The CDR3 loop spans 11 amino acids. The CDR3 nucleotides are TGTGCCAGCACGACAGGCACTGAAGCTTTCTTT. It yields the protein CASTTGTEAFF.

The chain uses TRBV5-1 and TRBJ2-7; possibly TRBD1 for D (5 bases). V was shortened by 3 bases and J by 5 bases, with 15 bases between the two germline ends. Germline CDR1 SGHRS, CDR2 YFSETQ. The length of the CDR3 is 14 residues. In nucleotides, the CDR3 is TGCGCCAGCAGCTGGGCTCAGGGTGGGGACGAGCAGTACTTC. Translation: CASSWAQGGDEQYF.

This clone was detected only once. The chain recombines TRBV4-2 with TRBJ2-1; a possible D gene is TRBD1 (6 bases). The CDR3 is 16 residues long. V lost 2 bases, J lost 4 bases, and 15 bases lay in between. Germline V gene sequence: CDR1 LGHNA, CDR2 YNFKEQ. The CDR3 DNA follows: TGTGCCAGCAGCCAACTCGGACAGAAGAGTTACAATGAGCAGTTCTTC. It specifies CASSQLGQKSYNEQFF.

The CDR3 DNA is TGTGCCAGCAGCTTAGCCCCCGGGACAGGGCTCGGCTACACCTTC. Residues: CASSLAPGTGLGYTF. The chain couples TRBV7-2 to TRBJ1-2; TRBD1 agrees at 9 bases. V was clipped by 0 bases and J by 8 bases; unmatched bases: 7. The CDR3 spans 15 residues. CDR1 SGHTA and CDR2 FQGNSA come from the germline V gene.

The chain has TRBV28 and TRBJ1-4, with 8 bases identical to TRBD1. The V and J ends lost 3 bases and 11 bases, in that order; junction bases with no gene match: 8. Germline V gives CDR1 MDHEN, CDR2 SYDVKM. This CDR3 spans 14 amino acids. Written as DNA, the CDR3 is TGTGCCAGCAGTTTGTTTCAGGGGGCAGGCAAACTGTTTTTT. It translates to CASSLFQGAGKLFF.

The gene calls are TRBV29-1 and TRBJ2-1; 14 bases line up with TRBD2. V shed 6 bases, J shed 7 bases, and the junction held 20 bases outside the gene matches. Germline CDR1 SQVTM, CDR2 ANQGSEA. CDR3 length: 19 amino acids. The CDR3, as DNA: TGCAGCGTATTCCGTAAGGGACTAGCGGGAGTGGAGCCGTGGAATGAGCAGTTCTTC. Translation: CSVFRKGLAGVEPWNEQFF.

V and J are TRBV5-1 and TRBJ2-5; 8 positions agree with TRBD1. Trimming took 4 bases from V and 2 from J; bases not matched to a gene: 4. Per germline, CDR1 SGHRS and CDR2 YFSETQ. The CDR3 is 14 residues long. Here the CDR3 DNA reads TGCGCCAGCAGCGATCGGACAGGGCAAGAGACCCAGTACTTC. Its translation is CASSDRTGQETQYF. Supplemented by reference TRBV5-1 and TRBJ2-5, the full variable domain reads KAGVTQTPRYLIKTRGQQVTLSCSPISGHRSVSWYQQTPGQGLQFLFEYFSETQRNKGNFPGRFSGRQFSNSRSEMNVSTLELGDSALYLCASSDRTGQETQYFGPGTRLLVL.